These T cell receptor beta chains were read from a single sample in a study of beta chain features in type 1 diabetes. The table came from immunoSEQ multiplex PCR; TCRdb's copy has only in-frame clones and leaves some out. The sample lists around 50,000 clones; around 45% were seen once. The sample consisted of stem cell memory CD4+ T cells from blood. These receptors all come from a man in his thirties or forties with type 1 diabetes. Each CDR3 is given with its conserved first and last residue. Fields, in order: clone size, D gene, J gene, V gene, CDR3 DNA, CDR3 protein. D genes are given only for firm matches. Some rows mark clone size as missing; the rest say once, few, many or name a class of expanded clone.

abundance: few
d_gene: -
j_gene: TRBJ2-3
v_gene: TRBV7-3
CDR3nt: TGTGCCAGCAGCTCCACAGATCCTACTAGCACAGATACGCAGTATTTT
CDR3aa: CASSSTDPTSTDTQYF

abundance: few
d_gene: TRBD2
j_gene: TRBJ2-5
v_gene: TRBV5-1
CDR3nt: TGCGCCAGCAGCTGGGGACTAGCGGGAGTCTATGAGACCCAGTACTTC
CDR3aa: CASSWGLAGVYETQYF

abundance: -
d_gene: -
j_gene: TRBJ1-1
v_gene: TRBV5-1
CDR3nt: TGCGCCAGCAGCTTGTCCAGCGGCACTGAAGCTTTCTTT
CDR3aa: CASSLSSGTEAFF

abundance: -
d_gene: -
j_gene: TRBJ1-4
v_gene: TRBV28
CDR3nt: TGTGCCAGCAGTCCAAGCTATGAAAAACTGTTTTTT
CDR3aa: CASSPSYEKLFF

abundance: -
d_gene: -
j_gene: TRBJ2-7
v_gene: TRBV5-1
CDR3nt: TGCGCCAGCAGCTTCCTGCTGGGGCCCTACGAGCAGTACTTC
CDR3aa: CASSFLLGPYEQYF

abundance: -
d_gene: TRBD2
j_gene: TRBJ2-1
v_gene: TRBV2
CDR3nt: TGTGCCAGCCTTAGCGGGAGCCGGAATGAGCAGTTCTTC
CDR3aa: CASLSGSRNEQFF

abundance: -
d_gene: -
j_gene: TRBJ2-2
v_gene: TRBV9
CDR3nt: TGTGCCAGCAGCGTAAGGGGTGACGGCGGGGAGCTGTTTTTT
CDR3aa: CASSVRGDGGELFF

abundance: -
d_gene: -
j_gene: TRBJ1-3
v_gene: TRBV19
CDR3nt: TGTGCCAGTAGTATGCGAGGCGGAGGATCCTCTGGAAACACCATATATTTT
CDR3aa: CASSMRGGGSSGNTIYF

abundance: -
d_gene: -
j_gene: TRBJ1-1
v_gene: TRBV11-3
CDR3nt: TGTGCCAGCAGCTTAGGCCGCGGGGGTCACACTGAAGCTTTCTTT
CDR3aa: CASSLGRGGHTEAFF

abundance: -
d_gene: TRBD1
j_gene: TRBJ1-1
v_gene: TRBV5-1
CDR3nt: TGCGCCAGCAGCCCCGCGACAGGGGGGAACACTGAAGCTTTCTTT
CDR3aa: CASSPATGGNTEAFF

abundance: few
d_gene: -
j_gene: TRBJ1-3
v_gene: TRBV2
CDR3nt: TGTGCCAGCAGTAACAGATTCGGAAACACCATATATTTT
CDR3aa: CASSNRFGNTIYF

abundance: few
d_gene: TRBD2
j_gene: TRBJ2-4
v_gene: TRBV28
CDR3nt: TGTGCCAGCACCAATCGGGAGGGACGGACCAAAAACATTCAGTACTTC
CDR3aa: CASTNREGRTKNIQYF

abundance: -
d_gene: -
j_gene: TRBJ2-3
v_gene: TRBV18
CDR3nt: TGTGCCAGCTCCTCGGGGATGAGCACAGATACGCAGTATTTT
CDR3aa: CASSSGMSTDTQYF

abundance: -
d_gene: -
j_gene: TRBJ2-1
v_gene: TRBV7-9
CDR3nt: TGTGCCAGCAGCGCCCCACAGGGAAATCATGAGCAGTTCTTC
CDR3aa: CASSAPQGNHEQFF

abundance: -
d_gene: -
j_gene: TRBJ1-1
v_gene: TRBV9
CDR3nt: TGTGCCAGCAGCGCTTCCGGGGGAAGAGCTGAAGCTTTCTTT
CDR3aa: CASSASGGRAEAFF

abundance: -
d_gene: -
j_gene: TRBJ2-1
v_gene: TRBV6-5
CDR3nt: TGTGCCAGCTCGAAGGGGGTCGCCTACAATGAGCAGTTCTTC
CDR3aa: CASSKGVAYNEQFF

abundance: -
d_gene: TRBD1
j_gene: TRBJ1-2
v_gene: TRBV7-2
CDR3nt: TGTGCCAGCAGCTTCACAGGGGGCTCTGGCTACACCTTC
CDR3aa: CASSFTGGSGYTF

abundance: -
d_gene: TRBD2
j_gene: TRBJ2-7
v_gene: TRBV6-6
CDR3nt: TGTGCCAGCAGTTACACTTTTTCTAGCGGGAGCGAGCAGTACTTC
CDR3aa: CASSYTFSSGSEQYF

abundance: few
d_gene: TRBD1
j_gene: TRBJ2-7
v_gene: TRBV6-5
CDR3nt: TGTGCCAGCAGACGGACAGGGCCATCCTACGAGCAGTACTTC
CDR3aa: CASRRTGPSYEQYF

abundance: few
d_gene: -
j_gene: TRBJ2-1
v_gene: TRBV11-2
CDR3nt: TGTGCCAGCGGACAGCTTAGCTCCTACAATGAGCAGTTCTTC
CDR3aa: CASGQLSSYNEQFF

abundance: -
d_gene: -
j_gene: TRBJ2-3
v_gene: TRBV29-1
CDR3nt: TGCAGCGTTGTAAGCGGAGCTACAGATACGCAGTATTTT
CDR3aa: CSVVSGATDTQYF

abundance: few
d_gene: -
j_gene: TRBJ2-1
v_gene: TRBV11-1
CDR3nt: TGTGCCAGCGCTACCCCCGGGGGAAACAATGAGCAGTTCTTC
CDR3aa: CASATPGGNNEQFF

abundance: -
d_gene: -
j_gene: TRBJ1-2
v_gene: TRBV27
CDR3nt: TGTGCCAGCAGTTTCCGGGACTCGAAGGGCTATGGCTACACCTTC
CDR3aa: CASSFRDSKGYGYTF

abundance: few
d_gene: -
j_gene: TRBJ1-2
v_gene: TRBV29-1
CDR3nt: TGCAGCGTTGACAGGGCTGACGGCTACACCTTC
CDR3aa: CSVDRADGYTF